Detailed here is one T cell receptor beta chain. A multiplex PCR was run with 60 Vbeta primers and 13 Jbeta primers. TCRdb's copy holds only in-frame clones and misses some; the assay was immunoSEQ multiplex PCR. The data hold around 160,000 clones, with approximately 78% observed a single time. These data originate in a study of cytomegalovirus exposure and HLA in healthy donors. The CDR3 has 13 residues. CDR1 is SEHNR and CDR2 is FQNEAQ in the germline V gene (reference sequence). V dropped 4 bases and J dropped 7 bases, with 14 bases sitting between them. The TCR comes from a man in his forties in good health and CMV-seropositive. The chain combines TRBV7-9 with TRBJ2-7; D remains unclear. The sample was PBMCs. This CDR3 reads CASSSVGHGEQYF. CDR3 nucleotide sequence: TGTGCCAGCAGCTCAGTGGGCCACGGTGAGCAGTACTTC.